This TCR beta chain was observed in a study of Ad26.COV2.S vaccination and SARS-CoV-2 variants. Background on the study: Once, or twice with 56 days between doses, Ad26.COV2.S was given intramuscularly. Study-level findings and limits: Spike-specific TCR breadth in vaccine recipients exceeded that seen in placebo recipients. Measures of TCR breadth and depth may have fallen short of total T cell responses. Marked by substantial breadth, spike-specific CD8+ and CD4+ T cell responses were reportedly seen after vaccination.

Comment on this clone: As yet, its antigen is unknown.

The data were produced by immunoSEQ multiplex PCR, yet TCRdb's version contains in-frame clones alone and is incomplete. The sample holds hundreds of thousands of clones, roughly 90% seen once. Regarding treatment: approximately 18 received Ad26.COV2.S at low or high dose, single or two shots; 5 received placebo; per-sample allocation not given. Collection of samples fell on day 63 after the first vaccine or placebo injection. With 1 base removed from V and 3 bases from J, the gap between germline ends came to 7 bases. The CDR3 sequence is 14 residues long. CDR1 and CDR2 from the germline V gene are SGHTA and FQGNSA.

The chain carries TRBV7-2 and TRBJ2-1, with D hard to call. The specimen comprised peripheral blood, sampled in a trial of Ad26.COV2.S vaccine versus placebo. The receptor was isolated from a person aged 18-60 years who received the Ad26.COV2.S COVID-19 vaccine or a placebo. The CDR3: CASSLEFIYNEQFF. Written as DNA, the CDR3 is TGTGCCAGCAGCTTAGAGTTCATCTACAATGAGCAGTTCTTC. The full variable domain, in which reference TRBV7-2 and TRBJ2-1 provide the parts outside the CDR3, is GAGVSQSPSNKVTEKGKDVELRCDPISGHTALYWYRQSLGQGLEFLIYFQGNSAPDKSGLPSDRFSAERTGGSVSTLTIQRTQQEDSAVYLCASSLEFIYNEQFFGPGTRLTVL.